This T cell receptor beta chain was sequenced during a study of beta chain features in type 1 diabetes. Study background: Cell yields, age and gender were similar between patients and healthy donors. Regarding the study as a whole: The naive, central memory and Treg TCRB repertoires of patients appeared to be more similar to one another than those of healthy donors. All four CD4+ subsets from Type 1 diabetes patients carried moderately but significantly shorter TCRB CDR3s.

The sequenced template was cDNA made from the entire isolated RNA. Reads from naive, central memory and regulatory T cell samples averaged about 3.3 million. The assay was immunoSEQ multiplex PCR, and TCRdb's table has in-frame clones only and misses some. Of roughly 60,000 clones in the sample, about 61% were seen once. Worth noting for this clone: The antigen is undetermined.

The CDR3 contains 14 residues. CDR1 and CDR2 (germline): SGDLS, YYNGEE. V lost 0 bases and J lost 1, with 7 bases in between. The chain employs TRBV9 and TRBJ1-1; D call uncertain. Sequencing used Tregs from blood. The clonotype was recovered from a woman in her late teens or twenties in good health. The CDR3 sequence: CASSVVPQNTEAFF. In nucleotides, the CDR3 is TGTGCCAGCAGCGTAGTGCCACAGAACACTGAAGCTTTCTTT.